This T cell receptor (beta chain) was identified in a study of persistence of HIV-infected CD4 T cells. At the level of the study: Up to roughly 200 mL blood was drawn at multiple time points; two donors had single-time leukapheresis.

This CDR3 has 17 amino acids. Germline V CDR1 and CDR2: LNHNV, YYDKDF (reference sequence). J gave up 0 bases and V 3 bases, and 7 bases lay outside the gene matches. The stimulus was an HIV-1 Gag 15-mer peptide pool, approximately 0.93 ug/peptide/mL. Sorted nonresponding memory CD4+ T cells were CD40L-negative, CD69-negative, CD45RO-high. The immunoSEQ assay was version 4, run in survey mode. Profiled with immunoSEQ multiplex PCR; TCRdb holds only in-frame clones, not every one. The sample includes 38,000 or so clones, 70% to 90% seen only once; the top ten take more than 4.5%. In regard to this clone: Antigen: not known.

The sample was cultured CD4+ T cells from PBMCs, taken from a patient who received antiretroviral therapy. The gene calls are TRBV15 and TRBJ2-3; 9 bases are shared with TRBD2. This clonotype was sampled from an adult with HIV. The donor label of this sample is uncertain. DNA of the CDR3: TGTGCCACCAGCAGTCTAAGCGGGGGGCCCAGCACAGATACGCAGTATTTT. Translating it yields CATSSLSGGPSTDTQYF.